The 6 T cell receptor beta chains presented below share a single source sample, sequenced in a study of blood T cell repertoires in COVID-19. Measured with immunoSEQ multiplex PCR; TCRdb has only the in-frame clones, and not every one. Among some 74,000 clones listed, approximately 80% were seen once. The sequencing sample was made of peripheral blood. These receptors were collected from a woman aged 45-60 years with acute or convalescent COVID-19.

V and J are TRBV18 and TRBJ2-3; 10 nucleotides line up with TRBD2. This CDR3 has 16 residues. CDR1 and CDR2 (germline): KGHSH, LQKENI. The trim removed 2 bases at V and 6 bases at J, leaving 8 bases unmatched. The CDR3 loop reads CASSPIPSGSGDTQYF. The CDR3 region has the DNA TGTGCCAGCTCACCAATTCCTAGCGGGAGCGGGGATACGCAGTATTTT.

This chain links TRBV5-1 with TRBJ1-1; possible D gene TRBD1, 5 bases. The CDR3 consists of 14 residues. The germline gives CDR1 SGHRS, CDR2 YFSETQ. Deletions cut 3 bases from V and 2 bases from J, with 11 bases between. For the CDR3, the DNA is TGCGCCAGCAGCTCGCAGACAGCAAACACTGAAGCTTTCTTT. This encodes CASSSQTANTEAFF.

V usage is TRBV18 and J usage is TRBJ1-4; 7 bases align to TRBD1. Germline-derived CDR1 and CDR2 are KGHSH and LQKENI. The V segment lost 4 bases and the J segment 0 bases; nucleotides outside the gene matches: 5. This CDR3 spans 16 amino acids. The CDR3 sequence is CASSQNRGTTNEKLFF. CDR3 DNA sequence: TGTGCCAGCTCACAAAACAGGGGTACAACTAATGAAAAACTGTTTTTT. Full variable domain (missing parts from reference TRBV18 and TRBJ1-4): NAGVMQNPRHLVRRRGQEARLRCSPMKGHSHVYWYRQLPEEGLKFMVYLQKENIIDESGMPKERFSAEFPKEGPSILRIQQVVRGDSAAYFCASSQNRGTTNEKLFFGSGTQLSVL.

J is TRBJ1-5 and V is TRBV6-6, with D hard to call. Trimming removed 6 bases from V and 0 bases from J, with 6 bases in between. This CDR3 has 13 residues. CDR1 MNHNY and CDR2 SVGAGI come from the germline V gene (reference sequence). The CDR3 region has the DNA TGTGCCAGCAGGAGCGATAGCAATCAGCCCCAGCATTTT. It yields the protein CASRSDSNQPQHF.

This clone was seen a handful of times. V gene TRBV5-8 combines with J gene TRBJ1-1; the D gene is possibly TRBD1 (6 bases). CDR1 and CDR2 (germline): SGHTS, YDEGEE. V was clipped by 4 bases and J by 7 bases, with 23 bases between them. The length of the CDR3 is 16 residues. The CDR3 DNA follows: TGTGCCAGCAGCCCCGCTATACCACAGGGTGAGAGTGAAGCTTTCTTT. Translated: CASSPAIPQGESEAFF.

The chain uses TRBV15 and TRBJ1-3; D is possibly TRBD1 (6 bases). This CDR3 has 17 residues. CDR1 LNHNV and CDR2 YYDKDF come from the germline V gene (reference sequence). Trimming removed 0 bases from V and 0 bases from J, with 12 bases in between. The CDR3 DNA follows: TGTGCCACCAGCAGAGATACAGGGCTCATCTCTGGAAACACCATATATTTT. Translating gives CATSRDTGLISGNTIYF.